The 10 T cell receptor beta chains in this list originate from one sample, sequenced in a study of blood T cell repertoires in COVID-19. The table came from immunoSEQ multiplex PCR; TCRdb's copy has only in-frame clones and leaves some out. The sample has fewer than 200,000 clones; approximately 80% are singletons. Sequenced sample: PBMCs or T cells enriched from blood (not recorded which). The receptor set was obtained from a woman in her forties or fifties who had recovered from COVID-19.

This chain uses TRBV30 with TRBJ2-3; D is undetermined. The ends were cut back, 0 bases at V and 5 bases at J, with 3 bases in the middle. CDR1 and CDR2 (germline): GTSNPN, SVGIG (reference sequence). The CDR3 loop spans 11 amino acids. Here the CDR3 reads CAWSVQDTQYF. The CDR3 region has the DNA TGTGCCTGGAGTGTACAAGATACGCAGTATTTT.

Details on this clone: This sample includes further DNA sequences coding for the same CDR3. The rearrangement uses TRBV19 and TRBJ1-1, with D perhaps TRBD1 (6 bases). The CDR3 runs 13 residues. The ends were cut back, 3 bases at V and 4 bases at J, with 9 bases in the middle. The germline gives CDR1 LNHDA, CDR2 SQIVND (reference sequence). The CDR3 DNA reads TGTGCCAGTAGTATCGGGGGGCCCACTGAAGCTTTCTTT. Translating it yields CASSIGGPTEAFF.

This clone was detected only once. This chain joins TRBV2 and TRBJ2-1, with 7 nucleotides matching TRBD2. V lost 7 bases to trimming and J lost 2 bases; unmatched junction nucleotides: 8. CDR1 is SNHLY, CDR2 FYNNEI, per germline. This CDR3 has 15 amino acids. The DNA for the CDR3 is TGTGCCAGCAACTTGGAAGCGGGGCCCTACAATGAGCAGTTCTTC. Translating it yields CASNLEAGPYNEQFF.

This clone was observed a single time. The chain couples TRBV28 to TRBJ2-7; 9 nucleotides line up with TRBD1. V trimming: 5 bases; J trimming: 3 bases; junction bases outside the gene matches: 8. The CDR3 is made up of 15 amino acids. Germline V gene data show CDR1 as MDHEN and CDR2 as SYDVKM. The CDR3 here is CASSTTGTGSYEQYF. CDR3 nucleotides: TGTGCCAGCAGTACAACCGGGACAGGGAGCTACGAGCAGTACTTC.

V is TRBV5-4 and J is TRBJ2-3, with 7 bases that match TRBD1. The germline CDR1 and CDR2 sequences are SGHNT and YYREEE (reference sequence). J lost 3 bases, V lost 0 bases, and 4 bases had no gene match. CDR3 length equals 15 residues. This CDR3 is CASSLGDRVTDTQYF. CDR3 sequence (DNA): TGTGCCAGCAGCTTGGGGGACAGAGTTACAGATACGCAGTATTTT. Looking up the rest from reference TRBV5-4 and TRBJ2-3 gives the full variable domain: ETGVTQSPTHLIKTRGQQVTLRCSSQSGHNTVSWYQQALGQGPQFIFQYYREEENGRGNFPPRFSGLQFPNYSSELNVNALELDDSALYLCASSLGDRVTDTQYFGPGTRLTVL.

This chain connects TRBV20-1 to TRBJ1-5; D unclear. Germline assignment: CDR1 DFQATT and CDR2 SNEGSKA (reference sequence). Deletions cut 6 bases from V and 11 bases from J, with 14 bases between. The CDR3 is made up of 11 amino acids. The CDR3 DNA sequence: TGCAGTGCCGCTAGTACATCGGCCCAGCATTTT. Translated, it gives CSAASTSAQHF.

The chain employs TRBV11-2 and TRBJ2-5; perhaps TRBD1 as D (5 bases). CDR1 is SGHAT and CDR2 is FQNNGV in the germline V gene. With 3 bases removed from V and 7 bases from J, the gap between germline ends came to 12 bases. This CDR3 has 13 residues. In nucleotides, the CDR3 is TGTGCCAGCAGCTTGGGGCCTGGCGGGACCCAGTACTTC. Its protein is CASSLGPGGTQYF.

This chain links TRBV3-1 (or the pseudogene TRBV3-2) with TRBJ1-2; 9 bases map to TRBD1. This CDR3 contains 15 residues. Germline loops: CDR1 LGHDT, CDR2 YNNKEL (reference sequence). The V gene end was trimmed by 3 bases and the J gene end by 5 bases; junction bases not matched to a gene: 7. CDR3 DNA sequence: TGTGCCAGCAGCCACGGGACAGGGCGGGGATATGGCTACACCTTC. It translates to CASSHGTGRGYGYTF.

This clone was counted ten times or more. The germline gene is not matched at one end of the junction; a read error may be the cause. The chain employs TRBV5-6 and TRBJ2-5; 12 positions match TRBD2. This CDR3 is 13 amino acids long. Germline CDR1 reads SGHDT; CDR2 reads YYEEEE. CDR3 DNA sequence: TGTGCCAGCAGCTTGAATCTAGCGGGAGGGCCGGACTTC. Translated: CASSLNLAGGPDF.

Details on this clone: The junction shows a germline mismatch at one end, possibly a read error. The chain is built from TRBV27 and TRBJ2-3, with D tentatively TRBD2 (5 bases). The germline V gene has CDR1 MNHEY and CDR2 SMNVEV (reference sequence). The CDR3 spans 14 residues. The CDR3 DNA follows: TGTGCCAGCACCCCACTAGGGAGCACGGATACGCAGTATTTT. It translates to CASTPLGSTDTQYF.